The 32 T cell receptor beta chains below were found in one sample sequenced in a study of human T cells and chemical hapten exposure. A single record per CDR3 protein comes from TCRdb applying MiXCR to the 5' RACE reads. Of 150,000 or so distinct CDR3 sequences in the sample, roughly 4% were seen once. The total RNA was obtained from whole blood that was not fractionated. These receptors all come from a female donor in good health.

This clonotype occurred many times. This chain joins TRBV5-4 and TRBJ2-1, with D hard to call. V gave up 3 bases and J gave up 4 bases, with 14 bases separating them. Germline V gene data show CDR1 as SGHNT and CDR2 as YYREEE (reference sequence). This CDR3 region has 15 residues. The DNA for the CDR3 is TGTGCCAGCAGCTCCACGGAAGTAGATTACAATGAGCAGTTCTTC. Its protein product is CASSSTEVDYNEQFF.

In its sample, this clonotype was seen many times. J is TRBJ2-6 and V is TRBV7-8; the D gene is possibly TRBD2 (6 bases). Trimming cost V 1 base and J 3 bases, with 13 bases left between them. The length of the CDR3 is 17 residues. The germline gives CDR1 SGHVS, CDR2 FQNEAQ. The CDR3 DNA sequence: TGTGCCAGCAGCTTAGGTTTGCGGGGAGGTGGGGCCAACGTCCTGACTTTC. Its protein product is CASSLGLRGGGANVLTF.

As to this clonotype: Germline is not matched at one junction end, which may reflect a read error. The chain uses TRBV4-1 and TRBJ2-7; tentative D call: TRBD1 (7 bases). Germline assignment: CDR1 MGHRA and CDR2 YSYEKL. The CDR3 is 18 amino acids. The CDR3 reads CASSQAEQRGDRAYEQYF. CDR3 coding DNA: TGTGCCAGCAGCCAAGCTGAGCAACGCGGGGACAGAGCCTACGAGCAGTACTTC.

This clonotype was seen at least ten times. The V gene is TRBV19, the J gene TRBJ1-5, with D unresolved. This CDR3 has 13 amino acids. Germline V gene data show CDR1 as LNHDA and CDR2 as SQIVND (reference sequence). V shed 6 bases and J shed 4 bases, with 10 bases lying between them. The CDR3 sequence is CASRQQRNQPQHF. In DNA, the CDR3 is TGTGCCAGTAGGCAACAGAGGAATCAGCCCCAGCATTTT.

In this sample, this clonotype turned up many times. The genes are TRBV29-1 and TRBJ2-1; D remains ambiguous. The CDR3 contains 12 residues. Trimming shortened V by 0 bases and J by 7 bases, and 7 bases separated the two germline ends. The germline V gene encodes CDR1 SQVTM and CDR2 ANQGSEA. The chain's CDR3 is CSVEEAPNEQFF. The CDR3 DNA reads TGCAGCGTTGAAGAGGCACCGAATGAGCAGTTCTTC.

This clonotype was picked up many times. This chain joins TRBV12-3 or TRBV12-4 and TRBJ2-3; tentatively, D is TRBD1 or TRBD2 (5 bases each). V was shortened by 4 bases and J by 7 bases, with 18 bases between the two germline ends. The CDR3 consists of 15 residues. The CDR3 loop is CASSWDGRTINTQYF. The CDR3 nucleotides read TGTGCCAGCAGTTGGGACGGAAGAACAATCAATACGCAGTATTTT.

This clonotype was counted at least ten times. The CDR3 sequence is CASGADDRAGGTQYF. CDR3 nucleotides: TGTGCCAGCGGCGCCGACGACCGGGCGGGGGGTACGCAGTATTTT. The chain uses TRBV2 and TRBJ2-3; 8 bases are shared with TRBD2. Germline CDR1 is SNHLY and CDR2 is FYNNEI. V lost 8 bases, J lost 8 bases, and 15 bases stayed unmatched. CDR3 size: 15 residues.

This clonotype was counted at least ten times. This chain joins TRBV7-9 and TRBJ2-1; 7 bases match TRBD1. The CDR3 totals 15 residues. CDR1 and CDR2 from the germline V gene are SEHNR and FQNEAQ (reference sequence). Losses at the gene ends were 1 base for V and 3 bases for J; bases not matched to a gene: 3. The CDR3 loop is CASSLDRGIYNEQFF. Here the CDR3 DNA reads TGTGCCAGCAGCTTAGACAGGGGAATCTACAATGAGCAGTTCTTC.

The sample holds many counts of this clonotype. V usage is TRBV12-3 or TRBV12-4 and J usage is TRBJ2-3; maybe TRBD1 (5 bases). The V gene lost 4 bases and the J gene lost 2 bases, with 7 bases spanning the gap. There are 13 residues in the CDR3. CDR3 nucleotides: TGTGCCAGCAGTTGGACAATCACAGATACGCAGTATTTT. Amino acids: CASSWTITDTQYF.

The table lists this clonotype with many counts. V usage is TRBV15 and J usage is TRBJ2-2, with unresolved D. This CDR3 is built from 16 residues. The V end lost 3 bases, the J end lost 4 bases, and 15 bases lay between the germline ends. Germline values: CDR1 LNHNV, CDR2 YYDKDF (reference sequence). CDR3 DNA sequence: TGTGCCACCAGCAGGATAATGCGCACATTCACCGGGGAGCTGTTTTTT. Its protein is CATSRIMRTFTGELFF.

This clonotype showed up many times. The rearrangement joins TRBV20-1 to TRBJ2-3; TRBD2 matches 13 bases. Germline V gene sequence: CDR1 DFQATT, CDR2 SNEGSKA (reference sequence). The CDR3 totals 16 residues. J gave up 2 bases and V 5 bases, and 7 bases lay outside the gene matches. The CDR3 sequence: CSALTSGGDTTDTQYF. The DNA of the CDR3 is TGCAGTGCTCTTACTAGCGGGGGGGACACCACAGATACGCAGTATTTT.

This clonotype occurred many times. The chain links TRBV6-1 to TRBJ2-5, with D hard to call. Trimming cost V 8 bases and J 5 bases, with 15 bases left between them. The CDR3 is made up of 13 amino acids. The germline gives CDR1 MNHNS, CDR2 SASEGT. The CDR3: CASLSRAAETQYF. DNA of the CDR3: TGTGCCAGCTTGTCCCGGGCTGCGGAGACCCAGTACTTC.

This clonotype was observed at least ten times. Sequence at one end of the junction differs from germline and may be a read error. This chain links TRBV6-1 with TRBJ1-5; 11 nucleotides agree with TRBD1. This CDR3 is 19 amino acids long. Germline V lookup: CDR1 MNHNS, CDR2 SASEGT. This chain's CDR3 is CASRGWGQGGRMGHQPQHF. As DNA, the CDR3 is TGTGCCAGCAGGGGCTGGGGACAGGGGGGCCGGATGGGTCATCAACCCCAGCATTTT.

This clonotype was observed many times. The CDR3 is CASRRGINEKLFF. The CDR3 DNA reads as TGTGCCAGCAGGCGGGGGATTAATGAAAAACTGTTTTTT. The rearrangement joins TRBV12-3 or TRBV12-4 to TRBJ1-4, with D possibly being TRBD1 (5 bases). The germline V and J ends were trimmed by 6 bases and 4 bases, with 9 bases remaining between them. The CDR3 is 13 amino acids.

Many counts were recorded for this clonotype. The V and J genes are TRBV18 and TRBJ2-7, with 7 nucleotides matching TRBD2. J lost 2 bases, V lost 1 base, and 5 bases had no gene match. This CDR3 is built from 15 residues. Germline V gene data show CDR1 as KGHSH and CDR2 as LQKENI. In DNA form, the CDR3 reads TGTGCCAGCTCACCACAATCAGGGAGGGCCTACGAGCAGTACTTC. This codes for CASSPQSGRAYEQYF. Combining the CDR3 with reference TRBV18 and TRBJ2-7 gives the whole variable domain NAGVMQNPRHLVRRRGQEARLRCSPMKGHSHVYWYRQLPEEGLKFMVYLQKENIIDESGMPKERFSAEFPKEGPSILRIQQVVRGDSAAYFCASSPQSGRAYEQYFGPGTRLTVT.

This clonotype was recorded many times. This chain uses TRBV7-9 with TRBJ1-2, with a tentative D call TRBD1 (5 bases). Germline loops: CDR1 SEHNR, CDR2 FQNEAQ (reference sequence). The CDR3 runs to 13 residues. Trimming removed 1 base at V and 10 bases at J, with 13 bases between. This chain's CDR3 is CASSLEVDRPYTF. CDR3 DNA sequence: TGTGCCAGCAGCTTAGAGGTTGACAGACCCTACACCTTC. Based on the CDR3 plus reference TRBV7-9 and TRBJ1-2, the full variable domain is DTGVSQNPRHKITKRGQNVTFRCDPISEHNRLYWYRQTLGQGPEFLTYFQNEAQLEKSRLLSDRFSAERPKGSFSTLEIQRTEQGDSAMYLCASSLEVDRPYTFGSGTRLTVV.

Many counts were recorded for this clonotype. V gene TRBV10-3 combines with J gene TRBJ2-5, with D unclear. V gave up 4 bases and J gave up 2 bases, with 14 bases separating them. The CDR3 is 15 residues long. The germline CDR1 and CDR2 sequences are ENHRY and SYGVKD. In DNA, the CDR3 is TGTGCCATCAGTGCCTTACTGGGTTTTCAAGAGACCCAGTACTTC. Encoded protein: CAISALLGFQETQYF.

This clonotype was detected a few times. Written as DNA, the CDR3 is TGTGCCAGCAGCTTAATCGCCGGGACATCCTACAATGAGCAGTTCTTC. Translation gives CASSLIAGTSYNEQFF. The rearrangement uses TRBV7-2 and TRBJ2-1; D might be TRBD1 (6 bases). From germline, CDR1 is SGHTA and CDR2 FQGNSA. This CDR3 has 16 residues. With 2 bases removed from V and 1 base from J, the gap between germline ends came to 12 bases.

This clonotype was detected many times. V usage is TRBV9 and J usage is TRBJ2-1; perhaps TRBD1 as D (6 bases). Germline CDR1 SGDLS, CDR2 YYNGEE. Trimming left V 5 bases short and J 4 bases short, with 13 bases between. The CDR3 has 14 amino acids. CDR3 loop: CASSETGTYNEQFF. The CDR3 coding sequence is TGTGCCAGCAGTGAAACCGGGACATACAATGAGCAGTTCTTC. Full variable domain (rest looked up from reference TRBV9 and TRBJ2-1): DSGVTQTPKHLITATGQRVTLRCSPRSGDLSVYWYQQSLDQGLQFLIQYYNGEERAKGNILERFSAQQFPDLHSELNLSSLELGDSALYFCASSETGTYNEQFFGPGTRLTVL.

This clonotype was counted at least ten times. The genes are TRBV19 and TRBJ2-3; D is undetermined. With 5 bases removed from V and 2 bases from J, the gap between germline ends came to 8 bases. This CDR3 has 13 residues. Germline CDR1 reads LNHDA; CDR2 reads SQIVND (reference sequence). As DNA, the CDR3 is TGTGCCAGTAGTGGTCTACACACAGATACGCAGTATTTT. Its translation: CASSGLHTDTQYF.

This clonotype was detected ten times or more. The rearrangement uses TRBV27 and TRBJ2-3; D might be TRBD1 (5 bases). Trimming left V 6 bases short and J 8 bases short, with 21 bases between. Germline-derived CDR1 and CDR2 are MNHEY and SMNVEV (reference sequence). The CDR3 consists of 15 residues. The CDR3 DNA follows: TGTGCCAGCAGCGCAGGGTGGAACACTGGTGGTACGCAGTATTTT. This codes for CASSAGWNTGGTQYF.

In its sample, this clonotype was seen many times. The rearrangement uses TRBV5-1 and TRBJ2-1; D not certain. The CDR3 sequence is 14 residues long. Between the trimmed V and J ends, which lost 0 bases and 2 bases, there was a span of 6 bases. Germline V lookup: CDR1 SGHRS, CDR2 YFSETQ. This CDR3 reads CASSLGPTYNEQFF. The CDR3 bases are TGCGCCAGCAGCTTGGGTCCTACCTACAATGAGCAGTTCTTC.

There are many counts of this clonotype. CDR3 nucleotides: TGTGCCAGCAGCCCAGCTCTGGGACAAACCTCCTACAATGAGCAGTTCTTC. It codes for CASSPALGQTSYNEQFF. This chain uses TRBV7-9 with TRBJ2-1, with TRBD1 as a possible D gene (6 bases). This CDR3 has 17 amino acids. In germline, CDR1 is SEHNR, CDR2 FQNEAQ (reference sequence). Trimming took off 5 bases at V and 0 bases at J, with 17 bases between the two ends. The full variable domain, completed using reference TRBV7-9 and TRBJ2-1, is DTGVSQNPRHKITKRGQNVTFRCDPISEHNRLYWYRQTLGQGPEFLTYFQNEAQLEKSRLLSDRFSAERPKGSFSTLEIQRTEQGDSAMYLCASSPALGQTSYNEQFFGPGTRLTVL.

This clonotype has at least ten counts. V gene TRBV2 combines with J gene TRBJ2-5; a weak D match, TRBD2 (7 bases). Per the germline V gene, CDR1 is SNHLY and CDR2 is FYNNEI. V was trimmed by 7 bases and J by 5 bases, leaving 17 bases between them. The CDR3 has 14 residues. In DNA, the CDR3 is TGTGCCAGCATCGAGAGGGGGGGCCGGGAGACCCAGTACTTC. Translation gives CASIERGGRETQYF. Filled out from reference TRBV2 and TRBJ2-5, the complete variable domain reads EPEVTQTPSHQVTQMGQEVILRCVPISNHLYFYWYRQILGQKVEFLVSFYNNEISEKSEIFDDQFSVERPDGSNFTLKIRSTKLEDSAMYFCASIERGGRETQYFGPGTRLLVL.

The table lists this clonotype with a few counts. The chain combines TRBV5-6 with TRBJ1-5, with D uncertain. Per germline, CDR1 SGHDT and CDR2 YYEEEE. V was cut by 0 bases and J by 9 bases, with 10 bases left in between. The CDR3 sequence is 13 residues long. The CDR3 nucleotides read TGTGCCAGCAGCTTGGCAGGTTTAGGGCCCCAGCATTTT. Translating it yields CASSLAGLGPQHF.

In this sample, this clonotype turned up many times. The V gene is TRBV18, the J gene TRBJ2-3, with D unresolved. The CDR3 has 13 residues. V was cut by 3 bases and J by 4 bases, with 8 bases left in between. Germline values: CDR1 KGHSH, CDR2 LQKENI. The CDR3 is CASSPDRSDTQYF. CDR3 bases: TGTGCCAGCTCACCGGACCGGTCAGATACGCAGTATTTT.

This clonotype was seen at least ten times. V gene TRBV4-3 combines with J gene TRBJ2-1; TRBD1 agrees at 7 bases. Germline CDR1 reads LGHNA; CDR2 reads YSLEER. This CDR3 has 20 amino acids. V lost 4 bases and J lost 7; bases outside the gene matches: 25. CDR3 region: CASSLRSSKETGSKMNEQFF. In DNA form, the CDR3 reads TGCGCCAGCAGCCTGCGATCTTCAAAGGAGACAGGGTCCAAAATGAATGAGCAGTTCTTC.

This clonotype was counted ten times or more. The chain uses TRBV29-1 and TRBJ1-2; no firm D call. Trimming stripped 4 bases from V and 6 bases from J, with 9 bases between. This CDR3 is built from 11 residues. Germline V gene lookup returns CDR1 SQVTM and CDR2 ANQGSEA. CDR3 DNA sequence: TGCAGCGTTGTTGGCGGGAATGGCTACACCTTC. Translating it yields CSVVGGNGYTF.

This clonotype was observed at least ten times. The chain has TRBV4-2 and TRBJ1-3; D perhaps matches TRBD1 (6 bases). The germline gives CDR1 LGHNA, CDR2 YNFKEQ. Deletions cut 4 bases from V and 10 bases from J, with 14 bases between. The CDR3 runs 13 residues. CDR3 amino acids: CASSPGTPPTIYF. CDR3 nucleotide sequence: TGTGCCAGCAGCCCAGGGACACCTCCTACCATATATTTT.

This clonotype was seen many times. The chain is built from TRBV10-3 and TRBJ1-1, with a tentative D call TRBD1 (6 bases). Trimming cost V 6 bases and J 5 bases, with 16 bases left between them. Germline assignment: CDR1 ENHRY and CDR2 SYGVKD. CDR3 length: 14 residues. The CDR3 coding sequence is TGTGCCATCAGACAGGGTGAGTCTTTAACTGAAGCTTTCTTT. Its translation: CAIRQGESLTEAFF.

In its sample, this clonotype was seen many times. V gene TRBV5-1 combines with J gene TRBJ2-2; possibly TRBD1 or TRBD2 for D (5 bases each). Germline CDR1 and CDR2: SGHRS and YFSETQ. The germline V and J ends were trimmed by 8 bases and 6 bases, with 14 bases remaining between them. CDR3 length equals 13 residues. The CDR3 DNA reads as TGCGCCAGTGCCCGGGACGGGCCCGGGGAGCTGTTTTTT. Translating gives CASARDGPGELFF.

This clonotype occurred many times. CDR3 sequence (DNA): TGTGCCAGCAGCTTGGACTCCCTCGCAGGGGGGATCTATGGCTACACCTTC. Its protein is CASSLDSLAGGIYGYTF. The rearrangement joins TRBV5-4 to TRBJ1-2; 7 positions agree with TRBD1. The trim removed 0 bases at V and 4 bases at J, leaving 12 bases unmatched. This CDR3 is built from 17 residues. Germline V CDR1 and CDR2: SGHNT, YYREEE (reference sequence).